These T cell receptor beta chains were read from a single sample in a study of cytomegalovirus exposure and HLA in healthy donors. Using immunoSEQ multiplex PCR, the repertoire was profiled, and TCRdb retains in-frame clones only, with some absent. The data show 130,000 or so clones, with roughly 76% seen just once and 1.5% to 2% held by the top ten. Sequencing used PBMCs. Source of these receptors: a female donor in good health and CMV-seronegative. Each CDR3 is given with its conserved first and last residue. The D gene is left open where the match is weak. The size field is filled for only some rows; it gives once, few, many or a size class.

V	size	J	D	DNA	CDR3
TRBV11-2	NA	TRBJ2-1	TRBD2	TGTGCCAGCAGCTTAGTAGGGACTAACAATGAGCAGTTCTTC	CASSLVGTNNEQFF
TRBV4-1	NA	TRBJ2-5	TRBD2	TGCGCCAGCAGCCAAATATTAGCGGGAGGACTGAAGTCAGAGCAGTACTTC	CASSQILAGGLKSEQYF
TRBV6-1	NA	TRBJ1-5	TRBD1	TGTGCCAGCAGTGAAGCCAGGGGACAGGCTACATTATGGTATCAGCCCCAGCATTTT	CASSEARGQATLWYQPQHF
TRBV7-6	NA	TRBJ1-1	NA	TGTGCCAGCAGCTTAGGCCGTTCGGGGGGCGAGGGTTTCGCTGAAGCTTTCTTT	CASSLGRSGGEGFAEAFF
TRBV7-3	NA	TRBJ1-2	NA	TGTGCCAGCAGCCCGCCCGACAGACCCTATGGCTACACCTTC	CASSPPDRPYGYTF
TRBV5-1	NA	TRBJ2-3	TRBD2	TGCGCCAGCAGCTTGGAGACTAGCATGAGGGCCGGCACAGATACGCAGTATTTT	CASSLETSMRAGTDTQYF
TRBV6-5	few	TRBJ1-1	NA	TGTGCCAGCAGTTACTCAACGGGTTCTGAAGCTTTCTTT	CASSYSTGSEAFF
TRBV5-1	NA	TRBJ2-1	TRBD2	TGCGCCAGCAGCTTGGCAGCGGGAGATTACAATGAGCAGTTCTTC	CASSLAAGDYNEQFF
TRBV2	NA	TRBJ1-2	NA	TGTGCCAGCAGTGGGTCAGAAAACAACTATGGCTACACCTTC	CASSGSENNYGYTF
TRBV23-1	NA	TRBJ1-5	TRBD1	TGCGCCAGCAGTCACCACGGCTACAGGGGAGGCAATCAGCCCCAGCATTTT	CASSHHGYRGGNQPQHF